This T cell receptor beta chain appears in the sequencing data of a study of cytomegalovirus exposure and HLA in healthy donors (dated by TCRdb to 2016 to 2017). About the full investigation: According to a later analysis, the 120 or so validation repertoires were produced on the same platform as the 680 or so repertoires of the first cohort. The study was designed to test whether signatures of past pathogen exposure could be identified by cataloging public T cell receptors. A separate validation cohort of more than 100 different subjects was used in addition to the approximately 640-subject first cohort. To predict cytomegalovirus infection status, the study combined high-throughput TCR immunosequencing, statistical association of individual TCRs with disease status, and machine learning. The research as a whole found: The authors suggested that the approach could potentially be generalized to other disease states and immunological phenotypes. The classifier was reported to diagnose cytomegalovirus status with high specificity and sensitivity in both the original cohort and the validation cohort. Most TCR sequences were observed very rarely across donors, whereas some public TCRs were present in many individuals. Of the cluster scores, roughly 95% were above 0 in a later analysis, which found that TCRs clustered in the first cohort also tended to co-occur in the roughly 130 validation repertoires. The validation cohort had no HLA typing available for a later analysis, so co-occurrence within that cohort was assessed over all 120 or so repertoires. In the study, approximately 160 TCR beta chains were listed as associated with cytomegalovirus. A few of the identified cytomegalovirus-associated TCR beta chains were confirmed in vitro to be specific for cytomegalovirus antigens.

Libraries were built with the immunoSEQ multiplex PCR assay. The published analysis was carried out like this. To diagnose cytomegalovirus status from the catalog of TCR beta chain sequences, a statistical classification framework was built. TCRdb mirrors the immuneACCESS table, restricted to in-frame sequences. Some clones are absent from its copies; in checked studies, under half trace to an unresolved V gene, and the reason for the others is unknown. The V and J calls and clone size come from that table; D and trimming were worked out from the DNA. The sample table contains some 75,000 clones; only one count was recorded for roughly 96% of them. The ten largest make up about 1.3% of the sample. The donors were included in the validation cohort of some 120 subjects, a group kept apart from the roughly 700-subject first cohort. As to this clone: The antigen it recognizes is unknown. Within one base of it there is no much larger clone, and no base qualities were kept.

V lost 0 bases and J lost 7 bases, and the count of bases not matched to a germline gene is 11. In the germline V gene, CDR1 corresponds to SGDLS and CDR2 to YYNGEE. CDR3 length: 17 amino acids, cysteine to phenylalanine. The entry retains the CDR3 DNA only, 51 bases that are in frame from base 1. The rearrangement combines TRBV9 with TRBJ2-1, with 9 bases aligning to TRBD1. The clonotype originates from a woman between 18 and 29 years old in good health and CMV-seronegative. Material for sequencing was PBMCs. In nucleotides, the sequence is TGTGCCAGCAGCGTAGGGGGACAGGGTAGTATCGGGAATGAGCAGTTCTTC. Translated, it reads CASSVGGQGSIGNEQFF.